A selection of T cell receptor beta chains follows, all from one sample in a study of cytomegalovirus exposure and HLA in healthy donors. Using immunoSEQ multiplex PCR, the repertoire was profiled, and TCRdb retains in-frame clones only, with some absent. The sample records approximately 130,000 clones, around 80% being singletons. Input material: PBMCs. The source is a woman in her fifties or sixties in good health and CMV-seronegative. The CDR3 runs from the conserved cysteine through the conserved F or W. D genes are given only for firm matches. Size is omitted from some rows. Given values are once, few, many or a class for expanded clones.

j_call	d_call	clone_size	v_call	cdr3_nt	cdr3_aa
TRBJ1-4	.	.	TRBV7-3	TGTGCCAGCAGCAGGCAGGGAGGAGGTGGTGAAAAACTGTTTTTT	CASSRQGGGGEKLFF
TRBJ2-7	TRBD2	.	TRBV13	TGTGCCAGCAGCCCCCGGGGACTAGCGGGAGGGCCATCTTCCTACGAGCAGTACTTC	CASSPRGLAGGPSSYEQYF
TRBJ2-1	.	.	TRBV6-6	TGTGCCAGCACCGGGGGTTCCAATGAGCAGTTCTTC	CASTGGSNEQFF
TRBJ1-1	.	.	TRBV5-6	TGTGCCAGCAGCTTAGAATACGGGGGGACTGAAGCTTTCTTT	CASSLEYGGTEAFF
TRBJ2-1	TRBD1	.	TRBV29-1	TGCAGCGTCACCGGGACAGGGGTTTTGGGTGAGCAGTTCTTC	CSVTGTGVLGEQFF
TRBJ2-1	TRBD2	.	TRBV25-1	TGTGCCAGCAGCCTACTAGCGGGAGTAGACAATGAGCAGTTCTTC	CASSLLAGVDNEQFF
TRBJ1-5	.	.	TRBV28	TGTGCCAGCAGTTTGCCAGGGGAACAGCCCCAGCATTTT	CASSLPGEQPQHF
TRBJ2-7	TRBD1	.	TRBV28	TGTGCCAGCTGTGTACAGGGGGCGCACGAGCAGTACTTC	CASCVQGAHEQYF
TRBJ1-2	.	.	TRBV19	TGTGCCAGTAGTATAGATGGGGCAGGCCGTGTCTATGGCTACACCTTC	CASSIDGAGRVYGYTF
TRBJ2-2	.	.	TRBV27	TGTGCCAGCAGTACCGACAGATCCGTCGCCGGGGAGCTGTTTTTT	CASSTDRSVAGELFF
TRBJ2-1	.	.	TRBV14	TGTGCCAGCAGCTTAAACAATGAGCAGTTCTTC	CASSLNNEQFF
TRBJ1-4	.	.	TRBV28	TGTGCCAGCAGTACAAATAATGAAAAACTGTTTTTT	CASSTNNEKLFF
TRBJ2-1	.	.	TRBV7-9	TGTGCCAGCAGCTTAGGCTACTACAATGAGCAGTTCTTC	CASSLGYYNEQFF
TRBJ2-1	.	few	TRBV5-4	TGTGCCAGCAGCTCCGCTCTCCTAGAGGGGGACGGCAATGAGCAGTTCTTC	CASSSALLEGDGNEQFF
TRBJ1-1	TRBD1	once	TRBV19	TGTGCCAGTAGTAGATCCGGGACAGGGAGGACTGAAGCTTTCTTT	CASSRSGTGRTEAFF
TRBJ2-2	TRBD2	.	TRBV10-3	TGTGCCATCAGTGAGTCAAGCGGGAGGCTAACCGGGGAGCTGTTTTTT	CAISESSGRLTGELFF
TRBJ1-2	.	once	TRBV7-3	TGTGCCAGCAGCTTACATGGCAGGGTTGAATCCTACACCTTC	CASSLHGRVESYTF
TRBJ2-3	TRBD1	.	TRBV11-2	TGTGCCAGCAGCGGATGGGACAGGGTGGCAGATACGCAGTATTTT	CASSGWDRVADTQYF
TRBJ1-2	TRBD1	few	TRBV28	TGTGCCAGCCCTTACCCCTTGGACAGGGGTGGCGACTACACCTTC	CASPYPLDRGGDYTF
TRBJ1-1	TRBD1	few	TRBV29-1	TGCAGCGTAGGGACAGGGTCGAACACTGAAGCTTTCTTT	CSVGTGSNTEAFF
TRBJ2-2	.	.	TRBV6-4	TGTGCCAGCAGTGCGATTAGTACCGGGGAGCTGTTTTTT	CASSAISTGELFF
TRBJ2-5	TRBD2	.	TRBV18	TGTGCCAGCTCACCGGTCCTAGCGGGAACCCAAGAGACCCAGTACTTC	CASSPVLAGTQETQYF
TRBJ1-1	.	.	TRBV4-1	TGCGCCAGCAGCCGCGGACTCAAAGCGAACACTGAAGCTTTCTTT	CASSRGLKANTEAFF
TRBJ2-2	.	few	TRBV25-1	TGTGCCAGCAGTGAACTAGCCCCAAACACCGGGGAGCTGTTTTTT	CASSELAPNTGELFF
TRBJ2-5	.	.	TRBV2	TGTGCCAGCAGTGATGGTAGAAGAGGGACCCAGTACTTC	CASSDGRRGTQYF
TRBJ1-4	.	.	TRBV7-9	TGTGCCAGCAGCTTAGATCTCCCCAGTGAAAAACTGTTTTTT	CASSLDLPSEKLFF
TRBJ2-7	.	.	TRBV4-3	TGCGCCAGCAGCCAAGATGCGGACTTTTCCTACGAGCAGTACTTC	CASSQDADFSYEQYF
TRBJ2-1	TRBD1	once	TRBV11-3	TGTGCCAGCAGCTCAGGGACAGGAGCCTACAATGAGCAGTTCTTC	CASSSGTGAYNEQFF
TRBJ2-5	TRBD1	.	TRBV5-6	TGTGCCAGCAGCAAAACAACGGTTGACAGGGCCGAGACCCAGTACTTC	CASSKTTVDRAETQYF
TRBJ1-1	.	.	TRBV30	TGTGCCTGGAGTGTCAGGGTGAACACTGAAGCTTTCTTT	CAWSVRVNTEAFF
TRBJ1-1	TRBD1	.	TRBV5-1	TGCGCCAGCAGCTCGGGACAGGGGGCGAGCACTGAAGCTTTCTTT	CASSSGQGASTEAFF
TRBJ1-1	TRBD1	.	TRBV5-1	TGCGCCAGCAGCTTGGGGGACAGGGCCACTGAAGCTTTCTTT	CASSLGDRATEAFF
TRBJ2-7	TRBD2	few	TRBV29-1	TGCAGCGCCATAGCGGGGTCCTACGAGCAGTACTTC	CSAIAGSYEQYF
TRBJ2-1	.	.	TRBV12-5	TGTGCTAGTGGTTCTCTATACAATGAGCAGTTCTTC	CASGSLYNEQFF
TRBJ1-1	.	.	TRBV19	TGTGCCAGTAGTAGGGGCGGATCTACATTGTTCGGCACTGAAGCTTTCTTT	CASSRGGSTLFGTEAFF
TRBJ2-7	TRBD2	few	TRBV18	TGTGCCAGCTCATCCTATAGCGGGCGGGGGGACTACGAGCAGTACTTC	CASSSYSGRGDYEQYF
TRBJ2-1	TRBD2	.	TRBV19	TGTGCCACAGGACTAGCGGGGCTCTACAATGAGCAGTTCTTC	CATGLAGLYNEQFF